Listed here are 22 T cell receptor beta chains from one sample, sequenced in a study of shared clonotypes between healthy human individuals. TCRdb's copy holds only in-frame clones and misses some; the assay was immunoSEQ multiplex PCR. The sample includes roughly 640,000 clones, more than 95% of them seen just once. The sample taken for sequencing was naive CD4+ T cells sorted from blood. The sample's subset: CD45RA+ positively selected. These receptors were taken from a young woman in good health.

The CDR3 protein is CASRPHPARDQETQYF. As DNA, the CDR3 is TGTGCAAGTCGCCCCCACCCGGCCAGGGACCAAGAGACCCAGTACTTC. This chain connects TRBV12-2 to TRBJ2-5; the table's D call, TRBD1, was not checked against the DNA. TRBV12-2 is given as a pseudogene. The CDR3 is made up of 16 amino acids.

Concerning this clone: This sample includes further DNA sequences coding for the same CDR3. The chain combines TRBV2 with TRBJ1-3, with D perhaps matching TRBD1 (6 bases). Germline-derived CDR1 and CDR2 are SNHLY and FYNNEI. The CDR3 length is 14 residues. Trimming cost V 6 bases and J 1 base, with 10 bases left between them. CDR3 coding DNA: TGTGCCAGCAGAGGACAGCTTTCTGGAAACACCATATATTTT. Its protein is CASRGQLSGNTIYF.

The rearrangement links TRBV13 to TRBJ2-1, with D perhaps TRBD2 (6 bases). V shed 6 bases and J shed 4 bases, with 19 bases lying between them. CDR1 is PRHDT and CDR2 is FYEKMQ in the germline V gene (reference sequence). CDR3 length equals 16 residues. The CDR3: CASRAYAGLAYNEQFF. In nucleotides, the CDR3 is TGTGCCAGCAGGGCTTATGCGGGGCTAGCTTACAATGAGCAGTTCTTC.

Remarks on this clone: The junction and the germline gene differ at one end; a read error may be behind it. The chain uses TRBV18 and TRBJ2-5, with TRBD2 matching 11 bases. The CDR3 length is 16 residues. Germline loops: CDR1 KGHSH, CDR2 LQKENI. The CDR3 region is CASSPIAGGYQESQYF. The CDR3 DNA reads as TGTGCCAGCTCACCAATAGCGGGAGGGTACCAAGAGTCCCAGTACTTC.

This rearrangement joins TRBV28 to TRBJ1-2; 8 bases map to TRBD1. The CDR3 totals 15 residues. Germline V lookup: CDR1 MDHEN, CDR2 SYDVKM. The V segment lost 5 bases and the J segment 8 bases; nucleotides outside the gene matches: 13. CDR3 residues: CASSHGVTGANGYTF. The CDR3 DNA is TGTGCCAGCAGTCATGGGGTGACAGGGGCTAACGGCTACACCTTC.

This clone was detected only a few times. The rearrangement links TRBV5-6 to TRBJ2-3; a possible D gene is TRBD2 (5 bases). The CDR3 covers 15 residues. Per the germline V gene, CDR1 is SGHDT and CDR2 is YYEEEE. Trimming removed 2 bases at V and 4 bases at J, with 14 bases between. The CDR3 nucleotides are TGTGCCAGCAGCTTCAGTTGGGTCGGGGCAGATACGCAGTATTTT. Encoded protein: CASSFSWVGADTQYF. Complete variable domain (other parts from reference TRBV5-6 and TRBJ2-3): DAGVTQSPTHLIKTRGQQVTLRCSPKSGHDTVSWYQQALGQGPQFIFQYYEEEERQRGNFPDRFSGHQFPNYSSELNVNALLLGDSALYLCASSFSWVGADTQYFGPGTRLTVL.

The J gene is TRBJ2-5, the V gene TRBV28; 10 positions agree with TRBD1. The CDR3 is 17 amino acids. The J segment lost 1 base and the V segment lost 2 bases, leaving 7 bases of the junction unmatched. Germline V lookup: CDR1 MDHEN, CDR2 SYDVKM. The CDR3 nucleotides are TGTGCCAGCAGTTTAGGGACAGGGGTCCGTCGCCAAGAGACCCAGTACTTC. Translated, it gives CASSLGTGVRRQETQYF. Full variable domain (rest looked up from reference TRBV28 and TRBJ2-5): DVKVTQSSRYLVKRTGEKVFLECVQDMDHENMFWYRQDPGLGLRLIYFSYDVKMKEKGDIPEGYSVSREKKERFSLILESASTNQTSMYLCASSLGTGVRRQETQYFGPGTRLLVL.

The CDR3 here is CASSTSGRNNEQFF. CDR3 DNA sequence: TGTGCCAGCAGTACTAGCGGGAGGAACAATGAGCAGTTCTTC. The gene calls are TRBV2 and TRBJ2-1, with 12 bases matching TRBD2. Looked up from germline, CDR1 is SNHLY and CDR2 is FYNNEI. The trim removed 5 bases at V and 5 bases at J, leaving 1 base unmatched. The CDR3 consists of 14 residues.

V usage is TRBV29-1 and J usage is TRBJ2-7; the D gene is possibly TRBD2 (6 bases). The CDR3 totals 12 residues. V dropped 4 bases and J dropped 3 bases, with 10 bases sitting between them. Germline V lookup: CDR1 SQVTM, CDR2 ANQGSEA. This chain's CDR3 is CSVVAEFYEQYF. For the CDR3, the DNA is TGCAGCGTTGTAGCGGAGTTCTACGAGCAGTACTTC.

The chain couples TRBV4-1 to TRBJ2-5; a weak D match, TRBD2 (5 bases). Trimming removed 3 bases from V and 2 bases from J, with 13 bases in between. This CDR3 comprises 15 residues. CDR1 MGHRA and CDR2 YSYEKL come from the germline V gene. This chain's CDR3 is CASSQGVRRQETQYF. CDR3 DNA: TGCGCCAGCAGCCAGGGTGTAAGGAGGCAAGAGACCCAGTACTTC.

The gene calls are TRBV5-4 and TRBJ2-1, with 9 bases identical to TRBD1. V was pared by 3 bases and J by 7 bases, with 8 bases of the junction left unmatched. Germline lookup yields CDR1 SGHNT and CDR2 YYREEE (reference sequence). This CDR3 spans 15 amino acids. CDR3 in amino acids: CASSSSGTGKNEQFF. Written as DNA, the CDR3 is TGTGCCAGCAGCTCATCAGGGACAGGGAAAAATGAGCAGTTCTTC.

The chain carries TRBV18 and TRBJ1-1, with D unresolved. This CDR3 has 14 residues. V lost 2 bases to trimming and J lost 0 bases, with 7 bases between them. The V gene's germline CDR1 is KGHSH and CDR2 LQKENI. CDR3 sequence (DNA): TGTGCCAGCTCACCAAAGTCTCTGAACACTGAAGCTTTCTTT. It yields the protein CASSPKSLNTEAFF.

This clone was detected once. This rearrangement joins TRBV4-1 to TRBJ2-5; D possibly uses TRBD1 or TRBD2 (5 bases each). The J call is uncertain, as TRBJ2-7 better fits the DNA end. Germline V lookup: CDR1 MGHRA, CDR2 YSYEKL. This CDR3 comprises 17 residues. The CDR3 spells CASSQDVPGRGSYEQYF. In DNA form, the CDR3 reads TGCGCCAGCAGCCAAGATGTCCCGGGACGAGGGTCCTACGAGCAGTACTTC.

V usage is TRBV7-2 and J usage is TRBJ1-1; weak D call: TRBD1 (5 bases). Germline lookup yields CDR1 SGHTA and CDR2 FQGNSA. CDR3 length: 15 amino acids. Trimming removed 3 bases at V and 1 base at J, with 12 bases between. Written as DNA, the CDR3 is TGTGCCAGCAGCTTTCGGCCGGGGACGAACACTGAAGCTTTCTTT. Translation gives CASSFRPGTNTEAFF.

This clone has a single count. The CDR3, as DNA: TGTGCCATCAGGGCCGGGGGGGGCTTAGCAGATACGCAGTATTTT. It specifies CAIRAGGGLADTQYF. This sequence joins TRBV10-3 and TRBJ2-3; 8 bases line up with TRBD2. There are 15 residues in the CDR3. Germline V CDR1 and CDR2: ENHRY, SYGVKD. V dropped 6 bases and J dropped 4; count of bases not matched to a gene: 9.

Concerning this clone itself: Other DNA variants within this sample encode the same CDR3. This chain links TRBV28 with TRBJ2-6; weak D call: TRBD2 (5 bases). V shed 3 bases and J shed 0 bases, with 6 bases lying between them. The CDR3 runs 15 residues. Per the germline V gene, CDR1 is MDHEN and CDR2 is SYDVKM. The CDR3 region has the DNA TGTGCCAGCAGTTTTCGGGGCTCTGGGGCCAACGTCCTGACTTTC. Its protein product is CASSFRGSGANVLTF.

The J gene is TRBJ2-1, the V gene TRBV14, with no clear D. CDR3 size: 13 residues. Germline lookup yields CDR1 SGHDN and CDR2 FVKESK. V dropped 4 bases and J dropped 10 bases, with 14 bases sitting between them. In DNA, the CDR3 is TGTGCCAGCAGCCCCTGGACCGTTGGCGAGCAGTTCTTC. Translating gives CASSPWTVGEQFF.

V usage is TRBV5-1 and J usage is TRBJ1-1; possibly TRBD1 for D (6 bases). This CDR3 is 15 amino acids long. Trimming left V 4 bases short and J 4 bases short, with 17 bases between. In germline, CDR1 is SGHRS, CDR2 YFSETQ. As DNA, the CDR3 is TGCGCCAGCAGCAAGTCTACAGGGCTTGTCACTGAAGCTTTCTTT. Translated: CASSKSTGLVTEAFF.

The rearrangement uses TRBV6-4 and TRBJ2-3; D remains ambiguous. This CDR3 spans 16 amino acids. The V end lost 2 bases, the J end lost 0 bases, and 12 bases lay between the germline ends. CDR1 is MRHNA and CDR2 is SNTAGT in the germline V gene. CDR3: CASSDVLVSSTDTQYF. CDR3 in DNA: TGTGCCAGCAGTGACGTTTTAGTGTCTAGCACAGATACGCAGTATTTT.

The genes are TRBV6-1 and TRBJ2-7; the D gene is possibly TRBD1 (6 bases). V was cut by 11 bases and J by 2 bases, with 13 bases left in between. The CDR3 sequence is 12 residues long. Germline assignment: CDR1 MNHNS and CDR2 SASEGT. For the CDR3, the DNA is TGTGCCGCCGAGGGGGTTACCTACGAGCAGTACTTC. Its translation: CAAEGVTYEQYF.

The rearrangement joins TRBV6-5 to TRBJ2-7, with 9 bases fitting TRBD2. This CDR3 contains 14 residues. Per the germline V gene, CDR1 is MNHEY and CDR2 is SVGAGI. Germline trimming cut 6 bases from V and 0 bases from J; bases unmatched to any gene: 3. In DNA form, the CDR3 reads TGTGCCAGCAGCCTAGCGGGGAGCTCCTACGAGCAGTACTTC. This codes for CASSLAGSSYEQYF.

This chain joins TRBV6-5 and TRBJ2-4; D call uncertain. Germline-derived CDR1 and CDR2 are MNHEY and SVGAGI. V lost 6 bases and J 6 bases, leaving 15 bases between the germline ends. The CDR3 has 14 residues. The DNA of the CDR3 is TGTGCCAGCAGGAATACTGGGCCGGGAAACATTCAGTACTTC. It encodes CASRNTGPGNIQYF.